The rows below give T cell receptor beta chains drawn from one sample of a study of tumour-infiltrating T cells in Burkitt lymphoma. The protocol was immunoSEQ multiplex PCR, while the TCRdb copy is restricted to in-frame clones and leaves out a portion. The sample lists approximately 4,500 clones; around four fifths were seen once. Input material: tumor tissue. The origin of the receptors is a human donor with diffuse large B-cell lymphoma. Some clones in this sample may be carry-over from other donors' samples. The CDR3 runs from the conserved cysteine through the conserved F or W. The order of the fields is J gene, V gene, CDR3 protein.

>TRBJ1-1|TRBV5-1
CASSLTGGAEAFF
>TRBJ1-2|TRBV27
CASSLNWAVGGYTF
>NA|TRBV7-9
CASSLAQVEQYF
>TRBJ1-1|TRBV2
CASTLINTEAFF
>TRBJ2-1|TRBV27
CASRTVSWNEQFF
>TRBJ2-3|TRBV11-3
CASSLGPNTDTQYF
>TRBJ2-3|TRBV27
CASTWRGGTDTQYF
>TRBJ2-1|TRBV13
CASSLRGPSTNEQFF
>TRBJ1-2|TRBV28
CASSQAGGREGGYTF
>TRBJ1-5|TRBV16
CASSQKEKINQPQHF
>TRBJ2-5|TRBV29-1
CSVDWASQETQYF
>TRBJ2-1|TRBV11-2
CASSFQDFPYPYNEQFF
>TRBJ2-1|TRBV16
CASSQWGGGTNYNEQFF
>TRBJ1-3|TRBV5-1
CASSLEGYSGNTIYF
>TRBJ2-7|TRBV18
CASSPNPGYEQYF
>TRBJ2-1|TRBV7-7
CASSPAGGIRDNEQFF
>TRBJ1-5|TRBV6-6
CASGLRYQPQHF
>TRBJ2-5|TRBV11-2
CASSPRGYSQETQYF
>TRBJ1-6|TRBV6-5
CASSRGSYNSPLHF
>TRBJ1-4|TRBV18
CASSLQATNEKLFF
>TRBJ1-4|TRBV7-2
CASSLNNEKLFF
>TRBJ1-1|TRBV5-1
CASSLTANTEAFF
>TRBJ1-2|TRBV10-2
CASSDLTAGGRGYTF
>TRBJ1-3|TRBV25-1
CASSGTGRDYSGNTIYF
>TRBJ1-1|TRBV27
CASSHDRANTEAFF
>TRBJ2-7|TRBV30
CAWSPGTGTLGQYF
>TRBJ2-1|TRBV6-5
CASRYSDEQFF
>TRBJ1-2|TRBV9
CASSGGTGLYGYTF
>TRBJ1-1|TRBV6-5
CASSSQGGGAGAEAFF
>TRBJ2-3|TRBV6-4
CASSDRSGGTDTQYF
>TRBJ1-6|TRBV6-6
CASSPTGFKDSPLHF
>TRBJ1-1|TRBV7-8
CASSLPGRNTEAFF
>TRBJ1-5|TRBV19
CASSIRNQPQHF
>TRBJ2-3|TRBV27
CASSFTGLAGGSGDTQYF
>TRBJ1-2|TRBV19
CASSPTAEYYGYTF
>TRBJ2-3|TRBV30
CAWSVQGADTQYF